This passage covers 9 T cell receptor beta chains from one sample sequenced in a study of control samples from healthy donors and cancer patients. The protocol was immunoSEQ multiplex PCR, while the TCRdb copy is restricted to in-frame clones and leaves out a portion. The profile shows about 190,000 clones, 90% to 95% of them singletons. Sequenced material: blood. Every receptor here comes from a man between 18 and 35 years old in good health.

The chain has TRBV18 and TRBJ1-1; tentative D call: TRBD1 (6 bases). Germline CDR1 is KGHSH and CDR2 is LQKENI. The CDR3 extends over 15 amino acids. Trimming left V 6 bases short and J 1 base short, with 15 bases between. CDR3 protein: CASSFGQLTNTEAFF. CDR3 nucleotides: TGTGCCAGCTCCTTCGGACAGTTAACGAACACTGAAGCTTTCTTT.

The chain combines TRBV19 with TRBJ2-2; tentatively, D is TRBD1 (6 bases). The ends were cut back, 5 bases at V and 8 bases at J, with 12 bases in the middle. Germline CDR1 and CDR2: LNHDA and SQIVND (reference sequence). The CDR3 covers 13 residues. CDR3 loop: CASSSLRGGELFF. The CDR3 DNA follows: TGTGCCAGTAGTTCCCTCAGGGGTGGGGAGCTGTTTTTT.

The chain joins TRBV18 to TRBJ1-1; 10 bases match TRBD1. The V gene end was trimmed by 6 bases and the J gene end by 6 bases; junction bases not matched to a gene: 4. Germline V CDR1 and CDR2: KGHSH, LQKENI. The CDR3 consists of 13 residues. CDR3 bases: TGTGCCAGCTCCCCCGGACAGGGGGCTGAAGCTTTCTTT. It yields the protein CASSPGQGAEAFF. Combining the CDR3 with reference TRBV18 and TRBJ1-1 gives the whole variable domain NAGVMQNPRHLVRRRGQEARLRCSPMKGHSHVYWYRQLPEEGLKFMVYLQKENIIDESGMPKERFSAEFPKEGPSILRIQQVVRGDSAAYFCASSPGQGAEAFFGQGTRLTVV.

The gene calls are TRBV5-8 and TRBJ1-3; D remains ambiguous. CDR3 length: 15 amino acids. Trimming took 1 base from V and 0 from J, leaving 8 bases between them. The germline V gene encodes CDR1 SGHTS and CDR2 YDEGEE. The CDR3 is CASSLWEYSGNTIYF. The CDR3 DNA is TGTGCCAGCAGCTTGTGGGAATACTCTGGAAACACCATATATTTT.

In this sample, this clone turned up once. This rearrangement joins TRBV27 to TRBJ2-7, with D tentatively TRBD1 (5 bases). Germline V gene sequence: CDR1 MNHEY, CDR2 SMNVEV (reference sequence). V was trimmed by 5 bases and J by 4 bases, leaving 21 bases between them. CDR3 length equals 16 residues. The CDR3: CASSLTPPAGFYEQYF. CDR3 in DNA: TGTGCCAGCAGTCTTACGCCCCCCGCAGGGTTTTACGAGCAGTACTTC.

This clone was detected a few times. J is TRBJ2-7 and V is TRBV7-2; unclear D gene. CDR1 is SGHTA, CDR2 FQGNSA, per germline. The CDR3 spans 11 residues. V was trimmed by 4 bases and J by 5 bases, leaving 6 bases between them. This CDR3 is CASSYTDEQYF. Here the CDR3 DNA reads TGTGCCAGCAGCTATACGGACGAGCAGTACTTC.

The chain carries TRBV7-8 and TRBJ1-6, with D perhaps TRBD1 (5 bases). V lost 5 bases and J 7 bases, leaving 15 bases between the germline ends. The CDR3 length is 15 residues. CDR1 is SGHVS and CDR2 is FQNEAQ in the germline V gene. In nucleotides, the CDR3 is TGTGCCAGCAGCAACCACCTGGGGGGAAATTCACCCCTCCACTTT. Translated, it gives CASSNHLGGNSPLHF. The complete variable domain, with remaining parts taken from reference TRBV7-8 and TRBJ1-6, reads GAGVSQSPRYKVAKRGQDVALRCDPISGHVSLFWYQQALGQGPEFLTYFQNEAQLDKSGLPSDRFFAERPEGSVSTLKIQRTQQEDSAVYLCASSNHLGGNSPLHFGNGTRLTVT.

CDR3 coding DNA: TGTGCCAGCAGCCACCCGACGCAGGGCCAAGAGACCCAGTACTTC. Translated: CASSHPTQGQETQYF. The rearrangement uses TRBV25-1 and TRBJ2-5; D is possibly TRBD1 (5 bases). Germline V lookup: CDR1 MGHDK, CDR2 SYGVNS. V shed 6 bases and J shed 1 base, with 15 bases lying between them. The CDR3 sequence is 15 residues long. Based on the CDR3 plus reference TRBV25-1 and TRBJ2-5, the full variable domain is EADIYQTPRYLVIGTGKKITLECSQTMGHDKMYWYQQDPGMELHLIHYSYGVNSTEKGDLSSESTVSRIRTEHFPLTLESARPSHTSQYLCASSHPTQGQETQYFGPGTRLLVL.

The chain links TRBV10-3 to TRBJ2-7; tentatively, D is TRBD1 or TRBD2 (5 bases each). The CDR3 spans 14 residues. V was trimmed by 8 bases and J by 1 base, leaving 15 bases between them. CDR1 is ENHRY, CDR2 SYGVKD, per germline. For the CDR3, the DNA is TGTGCCATCGGCCGGGACGGAAAATCCTACGAGCAGTACTTC. This gives the protein CAIGRDGKSYEQYF.